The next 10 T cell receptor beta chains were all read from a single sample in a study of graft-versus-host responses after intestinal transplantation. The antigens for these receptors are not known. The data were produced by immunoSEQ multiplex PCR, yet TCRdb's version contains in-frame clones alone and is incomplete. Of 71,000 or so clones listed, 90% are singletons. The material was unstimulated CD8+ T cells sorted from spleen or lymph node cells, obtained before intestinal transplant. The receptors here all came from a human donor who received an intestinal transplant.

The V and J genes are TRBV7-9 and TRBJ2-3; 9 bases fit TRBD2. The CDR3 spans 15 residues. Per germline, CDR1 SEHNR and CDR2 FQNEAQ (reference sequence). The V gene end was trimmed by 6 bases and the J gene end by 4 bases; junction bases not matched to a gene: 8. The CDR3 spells CASRREGTVADTQYF. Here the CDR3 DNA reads TGTGCCAGCAGGCGGGAGGGGACAGTCGCAGATACGCAGTATTTT. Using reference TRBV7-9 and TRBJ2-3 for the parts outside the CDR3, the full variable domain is DTGVSQNPRHKITKRGQNVTFRCDPISEHNRLYWYRQTLGQGPEFLTYFQNEAQLEKSRLLSDRFSAERPKGSFSTLEIQRTEQGDSAMYLCASRREGTVADTQYFGPGTRLTVL.

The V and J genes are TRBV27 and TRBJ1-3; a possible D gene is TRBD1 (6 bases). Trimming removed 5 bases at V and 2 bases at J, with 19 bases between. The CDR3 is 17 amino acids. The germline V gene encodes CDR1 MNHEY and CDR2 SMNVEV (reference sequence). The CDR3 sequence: CASSPLGGATAGNTIYF. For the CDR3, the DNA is TGTGCCAGCAGTCCCCTCGGGGGGGCGACTGCTGGAAACACCATATATTTT.

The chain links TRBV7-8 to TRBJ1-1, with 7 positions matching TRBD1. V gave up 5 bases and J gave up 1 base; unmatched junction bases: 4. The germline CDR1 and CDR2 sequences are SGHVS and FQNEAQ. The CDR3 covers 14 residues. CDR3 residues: CASSTTGWNTEAFF. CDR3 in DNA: TGTGCCAGCAGCACGACAGGGTGGAACACTGAAGCTTTCTTT.

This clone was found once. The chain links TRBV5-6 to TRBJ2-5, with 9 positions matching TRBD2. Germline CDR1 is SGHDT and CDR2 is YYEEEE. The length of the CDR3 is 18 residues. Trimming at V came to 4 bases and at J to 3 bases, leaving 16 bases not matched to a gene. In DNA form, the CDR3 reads TGTGCCAGCAGCCTCTACCACTTAGCGGGGGAGAATGAAGAGACCCAGTACTTC. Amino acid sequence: CASSLYHLAGENEETQYF.

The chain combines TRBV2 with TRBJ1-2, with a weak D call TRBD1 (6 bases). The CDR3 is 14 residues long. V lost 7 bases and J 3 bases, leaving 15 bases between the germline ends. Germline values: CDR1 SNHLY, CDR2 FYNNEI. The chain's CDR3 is CASTPIQGDYGYTF. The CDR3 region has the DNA TGTGCCAGCACCCCTATACAGGGAGACTATGGCTACACCTTC.

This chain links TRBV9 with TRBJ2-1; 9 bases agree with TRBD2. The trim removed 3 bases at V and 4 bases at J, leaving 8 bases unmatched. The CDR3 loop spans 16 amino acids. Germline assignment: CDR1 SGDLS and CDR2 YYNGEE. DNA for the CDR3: TGTGCCAGCAGCGAAGAAGGCGGGGGGGAATACAATGAGCAGTTCTTC. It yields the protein CASSEEGGGEYNEQFF.

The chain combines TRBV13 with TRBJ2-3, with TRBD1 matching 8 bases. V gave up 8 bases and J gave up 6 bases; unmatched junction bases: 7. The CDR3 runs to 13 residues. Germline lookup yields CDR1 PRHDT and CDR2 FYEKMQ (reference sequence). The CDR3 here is CASQDRGGDTQYF. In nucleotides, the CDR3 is TGTGCCAGCCAAGACAGGGGTGGCGATACGCAGTATTTT.

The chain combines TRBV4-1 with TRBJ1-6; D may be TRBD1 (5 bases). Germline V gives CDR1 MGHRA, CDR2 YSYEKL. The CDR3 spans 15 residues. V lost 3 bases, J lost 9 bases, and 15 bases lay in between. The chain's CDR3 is CASSQGGGSGSPLHF. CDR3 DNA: TGCGCCAGCAGCCAGGGGGGTGGGTCGGGTTCACCCCTCCACTTT.

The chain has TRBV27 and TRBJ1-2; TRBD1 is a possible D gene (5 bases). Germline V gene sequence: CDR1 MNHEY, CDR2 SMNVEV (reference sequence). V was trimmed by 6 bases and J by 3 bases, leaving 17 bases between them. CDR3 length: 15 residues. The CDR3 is CASSTLGGGDYGYTF. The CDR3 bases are TGTGCCAGCAGCACGTTGGGGGGAGGGGACTATGGCTACACCTTC.

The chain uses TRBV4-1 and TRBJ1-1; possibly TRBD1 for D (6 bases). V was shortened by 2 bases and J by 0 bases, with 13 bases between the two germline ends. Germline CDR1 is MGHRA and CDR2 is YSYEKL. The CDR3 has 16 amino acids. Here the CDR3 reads CASSQIRGGMNTEAFF. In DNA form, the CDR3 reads TGCGCCAGCAGCCAAATCAGGGGTGGAATGAACACTGAAGCTTTCTTT.